What follows is one TCR beta chain and its context. Its antigen is unidentified. The germline V gene encodes CDR1 SNHLY and CDR2 FYNNEI. V dropped 3 bases and J dropped 9 bases, with 12 bases sitting between them. The CDR3 consists of 12 residues. This sample was included in a study of T-cell reconstitution after alpha-beta-depleted transplantation in children. Points from the study as a whole: From surviving recipient T cells and thymic progenitors came the high day-60 TCRbeta diversity observed in some patients. One year post-transplant, T-cell counts and diversity were largely derived from T cells produced anew. Expanded clones from the graft, numbering several hundred, reportedly supplied alpha-beta T cells about two months after transplant.

During its preparation, the TCRbeta library received unique molecular identifiers. TCRdb re-analysed the PCR reads in MiXCR, keeping a single row per CDR3 protein. In the table there are some 550,000 distinct CDR3 sequences, under 30% of which are singletons. This receptor was obtained from a boy less than two years old who had a stem cell transplant for acute myeloid leukemia, so the T cells may come from the graft donor. This chain links TRBV2 with TRBJ2-7, with D possibly being TRBD2 (6 bases). Sequenced here: PBMCs, mostly from graft donor cells, sampled 360 days after TCRalphabeta/CD19-depleted stem cell transplant. DNA of the CDR3: TGTGCCAGCAGTGAGGTGGGGACTGGGCAGTACTTC. Translated, it gives CASSEVGTGQYF.